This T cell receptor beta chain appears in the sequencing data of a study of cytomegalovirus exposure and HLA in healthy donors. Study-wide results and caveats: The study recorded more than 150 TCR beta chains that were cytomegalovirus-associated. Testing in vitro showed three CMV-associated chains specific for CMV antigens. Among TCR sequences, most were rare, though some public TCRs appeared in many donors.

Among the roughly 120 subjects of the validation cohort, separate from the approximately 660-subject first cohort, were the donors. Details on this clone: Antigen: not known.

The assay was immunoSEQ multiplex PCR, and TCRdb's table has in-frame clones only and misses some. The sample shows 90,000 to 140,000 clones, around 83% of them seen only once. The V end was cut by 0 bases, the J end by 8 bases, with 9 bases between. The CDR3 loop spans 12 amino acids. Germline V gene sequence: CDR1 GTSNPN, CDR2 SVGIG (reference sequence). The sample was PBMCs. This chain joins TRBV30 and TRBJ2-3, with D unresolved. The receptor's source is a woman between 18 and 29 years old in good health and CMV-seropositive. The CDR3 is CAWSVLESTQYF. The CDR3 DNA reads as TGTGCCTGGAGTGTACTTGAGTCTACGCAGTATTTT. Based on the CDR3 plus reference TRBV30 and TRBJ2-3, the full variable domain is SQTIHQWPATLVQPVGSPLSLECTVEGTSNPNLYWYRQAAGRGLQLLFYSVGIGQISSEVPQNLSASRPQDRQFILSSKKLLLSDSGFYLCAWSVLESTQYFGPGTRLTVL.